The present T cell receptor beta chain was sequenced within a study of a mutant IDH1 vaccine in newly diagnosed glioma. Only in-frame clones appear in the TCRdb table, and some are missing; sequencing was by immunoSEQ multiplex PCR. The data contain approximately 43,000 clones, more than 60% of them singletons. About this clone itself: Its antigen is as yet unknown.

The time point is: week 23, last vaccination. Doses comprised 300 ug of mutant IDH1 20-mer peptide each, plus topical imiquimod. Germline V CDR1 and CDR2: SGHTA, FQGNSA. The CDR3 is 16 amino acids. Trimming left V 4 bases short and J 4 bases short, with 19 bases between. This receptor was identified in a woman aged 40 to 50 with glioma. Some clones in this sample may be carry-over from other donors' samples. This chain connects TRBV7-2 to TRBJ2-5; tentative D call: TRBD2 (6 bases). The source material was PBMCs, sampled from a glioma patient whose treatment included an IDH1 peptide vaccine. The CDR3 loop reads CASSSGRVAGLETQYF. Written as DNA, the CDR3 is TGTGCCAGCAGCTCCGGACGGGTTGCGGGACTAGAGACCCAGTACTTC.